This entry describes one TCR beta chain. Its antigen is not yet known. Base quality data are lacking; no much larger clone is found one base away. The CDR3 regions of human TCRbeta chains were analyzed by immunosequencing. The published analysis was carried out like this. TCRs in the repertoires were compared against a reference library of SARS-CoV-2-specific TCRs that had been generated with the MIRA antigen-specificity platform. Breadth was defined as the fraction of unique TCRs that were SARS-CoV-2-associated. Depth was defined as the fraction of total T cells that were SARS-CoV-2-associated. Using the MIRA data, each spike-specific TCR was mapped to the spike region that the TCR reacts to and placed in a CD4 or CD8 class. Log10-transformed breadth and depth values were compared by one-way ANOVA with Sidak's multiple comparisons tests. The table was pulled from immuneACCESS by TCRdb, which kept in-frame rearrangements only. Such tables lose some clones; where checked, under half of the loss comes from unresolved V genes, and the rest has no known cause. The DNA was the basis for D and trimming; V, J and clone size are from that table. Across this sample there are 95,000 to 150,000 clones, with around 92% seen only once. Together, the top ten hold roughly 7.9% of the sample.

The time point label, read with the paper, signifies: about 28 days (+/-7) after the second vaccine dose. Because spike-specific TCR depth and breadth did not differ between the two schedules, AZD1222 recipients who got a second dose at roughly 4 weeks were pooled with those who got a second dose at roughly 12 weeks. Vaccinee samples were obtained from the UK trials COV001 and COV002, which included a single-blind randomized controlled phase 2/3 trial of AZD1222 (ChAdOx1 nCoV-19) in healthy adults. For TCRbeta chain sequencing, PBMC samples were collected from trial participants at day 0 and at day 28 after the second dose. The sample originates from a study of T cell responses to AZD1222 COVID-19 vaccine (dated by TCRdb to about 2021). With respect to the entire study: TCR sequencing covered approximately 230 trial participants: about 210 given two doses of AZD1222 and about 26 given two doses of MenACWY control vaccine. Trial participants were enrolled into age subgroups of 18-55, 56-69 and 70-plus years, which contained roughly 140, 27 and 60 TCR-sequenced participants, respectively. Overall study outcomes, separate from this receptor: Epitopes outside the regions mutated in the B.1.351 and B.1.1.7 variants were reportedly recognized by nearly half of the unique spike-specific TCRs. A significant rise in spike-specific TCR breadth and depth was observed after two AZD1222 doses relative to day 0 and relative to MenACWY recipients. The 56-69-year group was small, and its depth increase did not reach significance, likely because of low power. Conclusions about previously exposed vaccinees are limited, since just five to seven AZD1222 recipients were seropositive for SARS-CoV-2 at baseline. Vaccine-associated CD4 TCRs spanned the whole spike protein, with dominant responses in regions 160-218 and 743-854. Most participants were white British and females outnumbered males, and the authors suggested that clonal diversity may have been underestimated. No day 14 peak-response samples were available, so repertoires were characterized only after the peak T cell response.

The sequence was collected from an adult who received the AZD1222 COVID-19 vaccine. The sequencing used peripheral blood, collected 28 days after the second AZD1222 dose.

Read as DNA, the sequence is TGTGCCAGCAGTACTACCCCGGGGGGCCAAGAGACCCAGTACTTC. It encodes CASSTTPGGQETQYF. The sequence links TRBV6-5 to TRBJ2-5; the junction holds 7 bases that match TRBD2. Unmatched junction bases come to 7, with V trimmed by 5 bases and J by 1 base. Via the germline V gene, CDR1 is MNHEY and CDR2 SVGAGI. The CDR3 runs 15 residues from the cysteine to the phenylalanine. Only CDR3 DNA is held: 45 bases, read in frame from base 1.